These T cell receptor beta chains were read from a single sample in a study of vaccination and CD4 T cells after COVID-19. These receptors have no identified antigens. TCRdb used MiXCR to reprocess the PCR reads, holding one entry per CDR3 protein. The sample carries roughly 16,000 distinct CDR3 sequences, roughly 47% recorded once. Specimen: CD4+ T cells from blood, cultured in vitro. These TCRs come from a human donor who had recovered from COVID-19. Each CDR3 is given with its conserved first and last residue. Fields, in order: clone size, CDR3 length, V gene, CDR3 protein. For some rows the clone size is stated as once, few or many, or as a class when expanded; others skip it.

few 14 TRBV5-1 CASSPVQGSSGYTF
. 18 TRBV30 CAWSEWGTSGSGTDTQYF
few 15 TRBV6-1 CASSVGTAIREKLFF
few 15 TRBV20-1 CSAKDRGRGNTEAFF
. 15 TRBV28 CASSYGDSSNEKLFF
few 18 TRBV7-2 CASSLATALYGADYGYTF
. 15 TRBV20-1 CSAGSQEVVADTQYF
few 15 TRBV2 CASSEYTGIQETQYF
. 13 TRBV5-4 CASSPGGNYGYTF
few 15 TRBV25-1 CASSEHSGQGYGYTF
. 15 TRBV28 CASARGGSGANVLTF
few 13 TRBV28 CASSPRVGTEAFF
. 13 TRBV7-2 CASSRGQGDTQYF
. 15 TRBV20-1 CSARSGAGGYNEQFF
. 15 TRBV6-1 CASSPVLAGPYEQYF
. 14 TRBV19 CASKRQGAAGELFF
few 12 TRBV20-1 CSARTGRQPQHF
. 15 TRBV2 CASSAGTGGANVLTF
. 15 TRBV6-5 CASSYRTGRSQPQHF
. 15 TRBV2 CASRASSGGYDEQFF
. 11 TRBV7-8 CAIQFRNEQFF
. 15 TRBV5-5 CASSSGQGLYNEQFF
. 13 TRBV28 CASASGRRDEQYF
. 15 TRBV2 CASRPRTGVRETQYF
. 15 TRBV27 CASRDRGGYNSPLHF
. 13 TRBV20-1 CSARDSGRETQYF
few 14 TRBV20-1 CSHATGTSLYEQYF
few 12 TRBV20-1 CSAPSRTGALYF
. 13 TRBV7-2 CAISQGALLGYTF
. 13 TRBV30 CAWSEQGIYEQYF
. 15 TRBV7-9 CASSFGGRIQETQYF
. 14 TRBV28 CASSTGRTQETQYF
once 16 TRBV5-4 CASSLLGTSGRDEQFF
few 14 TRBV4-1 CASSQDRQDQPQHF
. 13 TRBV20-1 CSASGRNQETQYF
. 17 TRBV5-4 CASSEGLAGLSYNEQFF
. 11 TRBV19 CASSITGEQFF
. 12 TRBV6-1 CASSSYGQELFF
few 14 TRBV30 CAWTVPGRTGELFF
few 14 TRBV6-1 CASRPGPDNSPLHF
. 15 TRBV28 CASSLPGLTTDTQYF
few 16 TRBV6-2/TRBV6-3 CASSYSAGGGNTEAFF
few 15 TRBV20-1 CSASFEGLRNSPLHF
. 14 TRBV6-2/TRBV6-3 CASSYSTGSYTQYF
. 15 TRBV7-7 CASSLGLAGSDTQYF
few 18 TRBV27 CASSLKVTSGIPSYEQYF
once 16 TRBV5-4 CASSSGLAGGPYEQYF
. 16 TRBV9 CASSVGWQGQFYEQYF
. 13 TRBV6-5 CASSYRLQETQYF
. 13 TRBV28 CASIADGGNEQYF
few 16 TRBV24-1 CATSDPKGQVQETQYF
few 14 TRBV30 CAWSGIVSNQPQHF
. 15 TRBV4-2 CASSQEGRVRETQYF
. 14 TRBV7-3 CASSLSAAQETQYF
. 13 TRBV27 CASRKQSSYEQYF
. 14 TRBV2 CASSMTGYNEKLFF
. 12 TRBV15 CATSTSNYGYTF
. 16 TRBV24-1 CTTSDRRTSGRSEQFF
. 15 TRBV19 CASSISGPRRETQYF
. 11 TRBV20-1 CSAHQGAEQYF